This entry features one TCR beta chain sequence. Antigen unknown. These data belong to a study of naive and memory T cell subsets. General study findings and limits: In naive cells, over 90% of TCR sequences were seen only once. Gini index rose across naive, CM, EM and EMRA in CD4 and CD8.

The CDR3 spans 18 residues. V was clipped by 1 base and J by 2 bases; unmatched bases: 9. CDR1 is LNHNV and CDR2 is YYDKDF in the germline V gene (reference sequence). Two oligonucleotides, mixed equimolar, formed the beta constant-region primer covering TRBC1 and TRBC2. Four rounds of PCR amplified the ligated cDNA using nested alpha and beta constant-region primers plus SP2. One entry per CDR3 protein, called by TCRdb with MiXCR from the UMI-ligation and nested PCR reads. The sample lists about 9,700 distinct CDR3 sequences, roughly 5.4% occurring once. Cells stained for CD3, CD4, CD8, CD45RA and CD27 were sorted into four subsets.

The TCR was taken from a human donor in good health. Sequencing used CD4+ TEMRA cells from blood. Subset in this sample: effector memory re-expressing CD45RA, CD45RA+ CD27-. The V and J genes are TRBV15 and TRBJ2-1; 9 bases are a match to TRBD2. The CDR3 nucleotides read TGTGCCACCAGCAGAGCCAGTTTAGCGGGGGCCCCCTACAATGAGCAGTTCTTC. Translation gives CATSRASLAGAPYNEQFF.